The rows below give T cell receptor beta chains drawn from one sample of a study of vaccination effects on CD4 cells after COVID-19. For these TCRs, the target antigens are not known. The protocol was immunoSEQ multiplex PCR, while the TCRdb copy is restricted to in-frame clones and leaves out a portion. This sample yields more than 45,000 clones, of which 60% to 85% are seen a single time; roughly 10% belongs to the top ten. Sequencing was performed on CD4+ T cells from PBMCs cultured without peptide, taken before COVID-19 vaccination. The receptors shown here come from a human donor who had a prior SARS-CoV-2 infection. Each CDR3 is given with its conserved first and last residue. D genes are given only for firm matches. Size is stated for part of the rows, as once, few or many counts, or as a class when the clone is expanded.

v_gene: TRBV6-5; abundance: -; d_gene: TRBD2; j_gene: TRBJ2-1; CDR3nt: TGTGCCAGCAGGACCGGGACTAGAGAGCAGTTCTTC; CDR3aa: CASRTGTREQFF
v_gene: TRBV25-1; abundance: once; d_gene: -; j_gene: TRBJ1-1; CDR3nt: TGTGCCAGCAGTGATGATAAATCTGAAGCTTTCTTT; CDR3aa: CASSDDKSEAFF
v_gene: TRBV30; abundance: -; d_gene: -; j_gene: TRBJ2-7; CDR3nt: TGTGCCTGGAGTGCGACCGGCGAGAGCCGGTACTTC; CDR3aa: CAWSATGESRYF
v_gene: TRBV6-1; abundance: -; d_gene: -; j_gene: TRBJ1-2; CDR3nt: TGTGCCAGCAGTGAAGCTATAAGGGCGGATGGCTACACCTTC; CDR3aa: CASSEAIRADGYTF
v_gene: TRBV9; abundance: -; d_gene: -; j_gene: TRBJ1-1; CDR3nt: TGTGCCAGCAGCGTAGACAGGGTGAGCACTGAAGCTTTCTTT; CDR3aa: CASSVDRVSTEAFF
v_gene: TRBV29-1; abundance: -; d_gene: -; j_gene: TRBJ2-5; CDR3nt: TGCAGCGTGGGGACCCGCCTCGGGGAGACCCAGTACTTC; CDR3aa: CSVGTRLGETQYF
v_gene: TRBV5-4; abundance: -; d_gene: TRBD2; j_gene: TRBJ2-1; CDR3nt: TGTGCCAGCAGCTCTGGGACTAGCTCCTACAATGAGCAGTTCTTC; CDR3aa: CASSSGTSSYNEQFF
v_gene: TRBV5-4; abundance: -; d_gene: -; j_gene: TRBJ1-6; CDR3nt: TGTGCCAGCAGCCTCCAGGGTGCTCCCTATAATTCACCCCTCCACTTT; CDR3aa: CASSLQGAPYNSPLHF
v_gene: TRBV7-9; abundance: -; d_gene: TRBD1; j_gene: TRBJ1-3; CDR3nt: TGTGCCAGCAGCTACAAGGTCCGTGACAGGGCCAGCTCTGGAAACACCATATATTTT; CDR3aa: CASSYKVRDRASSGNTIYF
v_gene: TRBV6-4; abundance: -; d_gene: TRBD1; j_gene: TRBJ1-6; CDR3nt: TGTGCCAGCAGTGACTTTGGAGACAGGGGGCGAAGCTCACCCCTCCACTTT; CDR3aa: CASSDFGDRGRSSPLHF
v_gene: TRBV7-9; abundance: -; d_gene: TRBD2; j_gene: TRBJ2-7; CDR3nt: TGTGCCAGCAGCTTCGATAGCGGGGGCTACGAGCAGTACTTC; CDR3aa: CASSFDSGGYEQYF
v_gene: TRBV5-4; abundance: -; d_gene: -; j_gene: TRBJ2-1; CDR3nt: TGTGCCAGCAGCTACCTAAATAGGGACAATGAGCAGTTCTTC; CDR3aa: CASSYLNRDNEQFF
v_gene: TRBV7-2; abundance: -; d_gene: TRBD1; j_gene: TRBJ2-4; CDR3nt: TGTGCCAGCAGCTTAAATGGACAGGGGGCTGGCAAAAACATTCAGTACTTC; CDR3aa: CASSLNGQGAGKNIQYF
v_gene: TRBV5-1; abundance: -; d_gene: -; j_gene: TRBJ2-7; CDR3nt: TGCGCCAGCAGCGGTGGTTGGCAGGGGAAAAACGAGCAGTACTTC; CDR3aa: CASSGGWQGKNEQYF
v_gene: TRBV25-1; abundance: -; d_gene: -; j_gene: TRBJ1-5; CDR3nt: TGTGCCAGCAGTGAACGACGGTTGAATCAGCCCCAGCATTTT; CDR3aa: CASSERRLNQPQHF
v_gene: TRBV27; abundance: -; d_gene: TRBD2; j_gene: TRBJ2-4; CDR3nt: TGTGCCAGCAGACAAATACTAGCGGGAGGAACAAAAAACATTCAGTACTTC; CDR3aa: CASRQILAGGTKNIQYF
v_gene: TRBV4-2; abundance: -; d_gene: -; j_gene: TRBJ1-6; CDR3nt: TGTGCCAGCAGCCAAGATTTGGGAGGGGGGAGGAATTCACCCCTCCACTTT; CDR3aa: CASSQDLGGGRNSPLHF
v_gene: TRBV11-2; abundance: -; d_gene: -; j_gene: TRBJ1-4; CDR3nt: TGTGCCAGCAGCACAAGGGACCCAGGTGCAACTAATGAAAAACTGTTTTTT; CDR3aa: CASSTRDPGATNEKLFF
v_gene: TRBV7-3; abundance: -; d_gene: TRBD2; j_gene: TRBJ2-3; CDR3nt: TGTGCCAGCAGCTCATTGGGACTAGCGGGGGCAGATACGCAGTATTTT; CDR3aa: CASSSLGLAGADTQYF
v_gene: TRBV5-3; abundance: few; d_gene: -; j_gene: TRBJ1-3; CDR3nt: TGTGCCAGAAGCTCGCCGATAAGGGGTACCATATATTTT; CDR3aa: CARSSPIRGTIYF
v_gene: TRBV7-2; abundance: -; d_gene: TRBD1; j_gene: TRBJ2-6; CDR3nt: TGTGCCAGCAGCTTAGTATGGGACAGGTTTTTGGCGGGGGCCAACGTCCTGACTTTC; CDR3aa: CASSLVWDRFLAGANVLTF
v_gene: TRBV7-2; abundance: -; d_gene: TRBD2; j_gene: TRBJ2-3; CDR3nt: TGTGCCAGCAGCTTAATGGGACTAGACACAGATACGCAGTATTTT; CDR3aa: CASSLMGLDTDTQYF
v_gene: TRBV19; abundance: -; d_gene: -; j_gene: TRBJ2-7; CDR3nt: TGTGCCAGTAGCCCCGTGGTTGGTGCGGGTTTAGACGAGCAGTACTTC; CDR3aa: CASSPVVGAGLDEQYF
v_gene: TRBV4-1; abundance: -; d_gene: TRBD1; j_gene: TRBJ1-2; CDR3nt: TGCGCCAGCAGCCAAGATGGACAGGGAACTAACCTTTATGGCTACACCTTC; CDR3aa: CASSQDGQGTNLYGYTF
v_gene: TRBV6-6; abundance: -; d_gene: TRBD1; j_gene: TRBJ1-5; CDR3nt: TGTGCCAGTACAGGGGCCTGGGGATATCAGCCCCAGCATTTT; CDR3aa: CASTGAWGYQPQHF
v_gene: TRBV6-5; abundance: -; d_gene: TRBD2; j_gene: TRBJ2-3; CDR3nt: TGTGCCAGCAGTTACCGCATCGGGAGGGGTTGGGAGCAGTATTTT; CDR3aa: CASSYRIGRGWEQYF
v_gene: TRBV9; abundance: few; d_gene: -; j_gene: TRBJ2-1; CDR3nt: TGTGCCAGCAGTTCATGGGCAGGGCTGGACAATGAGCAGTTCTTC; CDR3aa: CASSSWAGLDNEQFF
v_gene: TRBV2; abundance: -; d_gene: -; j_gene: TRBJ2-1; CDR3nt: TGTGCCAGCAGTGGGATCGTAAGGGGGAATGAGCAGTTCTTC; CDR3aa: CASSGIVRGNEQFF
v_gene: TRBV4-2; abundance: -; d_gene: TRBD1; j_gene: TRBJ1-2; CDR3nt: TGTGCCAGCAGCCGATCCCCCGGGACAGGGGATGGCTACACCTTC; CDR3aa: CASSRSPGTGDGYTF
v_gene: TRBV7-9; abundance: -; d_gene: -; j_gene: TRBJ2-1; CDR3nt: TGTGCCAGCTTCTCCAGCGGCTATTCCTACAATGAGCAGTTCTTC; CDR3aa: CASFSSGYSYNEQFF
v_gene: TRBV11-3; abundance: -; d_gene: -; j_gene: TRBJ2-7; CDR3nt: TGTGCCAGCAGCTTATCGGGGATTGACCAGACCTACGAGCAGTACTTC; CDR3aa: CASSLSGIDQTYEQYF
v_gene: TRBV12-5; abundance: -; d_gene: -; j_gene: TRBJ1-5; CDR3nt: TGTGCTAGTGGTTTGTGGGGAGGGCGAAATCAGCCCCAGCATTTT; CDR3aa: CASGLWGGRNQPQHF
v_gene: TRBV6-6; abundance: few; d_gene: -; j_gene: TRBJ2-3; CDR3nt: TGTGCCAGCTCTTCTTGGGAGTCAGATACGCAGTATTTT; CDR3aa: CASSSWESDTQYF
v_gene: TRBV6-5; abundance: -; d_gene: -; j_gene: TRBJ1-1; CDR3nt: TGTGCCAGCAGTTACTCACCCAGGATCACTGAAGCTTTCTTT; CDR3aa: CASSYSPRITEAFF
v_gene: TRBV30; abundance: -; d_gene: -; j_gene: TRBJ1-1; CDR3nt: TGTGCCTGGACTGTACAGGGTTCAACTGAAGCTTTCTTT; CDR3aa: CAWTVQGSTEAFF
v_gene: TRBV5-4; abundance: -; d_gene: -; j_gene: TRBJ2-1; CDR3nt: TGTGCCAGCAGCTTGGGGGCGGGAAATGAGCAGTTCTTC; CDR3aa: CASSLGAGNEQFF
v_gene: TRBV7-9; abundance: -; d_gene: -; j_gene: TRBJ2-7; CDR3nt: TGTGCCACCCCGCCCCCTCTGGCCAAGGGCTACGAGCAGTACTTC; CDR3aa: CATPPPLAKGYEQYF
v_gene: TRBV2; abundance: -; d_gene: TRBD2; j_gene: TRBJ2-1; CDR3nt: TGTGCCAGCATTGGTTTGCTAGCGGGATTGGTGCATGAGCAGTTCTTC; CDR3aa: CASIGLLAGLVHEQFF
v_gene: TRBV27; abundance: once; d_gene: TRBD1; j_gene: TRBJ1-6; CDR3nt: TGTGCCAGCAGTGTGACAGGGGGTTCACCCCTCCACTTT; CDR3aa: CASSVTGGSPLHF
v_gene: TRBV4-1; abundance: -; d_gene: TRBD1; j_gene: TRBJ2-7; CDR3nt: TGCGCCAGCCGAAAAGGGGACAGACATTCTTACGAGCAGTACTTC; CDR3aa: CASRKGDRHSYEQYF
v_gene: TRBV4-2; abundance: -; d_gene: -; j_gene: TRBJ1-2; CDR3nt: TGTGCCAGCAGCCAAGATTTGGGGATACCTAACTATGGCTACACCTTC; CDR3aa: CASSQDLGIPNYGYTF
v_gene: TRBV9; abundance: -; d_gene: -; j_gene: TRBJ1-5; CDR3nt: TGTGCCAGCAGCGTAGGTCCGGGGGCGTTTCAGCCCCAGCATTTT; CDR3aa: CASSVGPGAFQPQHF
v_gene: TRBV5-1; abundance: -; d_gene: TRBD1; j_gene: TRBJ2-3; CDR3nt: TGCGCCAGCAGCCAGGACAGGGGGATGTCAGGGGATACGCAGTATTTT; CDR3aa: CASSQDRGMSGDTQYF
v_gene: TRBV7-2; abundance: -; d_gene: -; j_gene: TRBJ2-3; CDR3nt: TGTGCCAGCAGCTTACCGAGGGCAGATACGCAGTATTTT; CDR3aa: CASSLPRADTQYF